Shown below are 13 T cell receptor beta chains from a single sample sequenced in a study of glioma-infiltrating T cells after dendritic cell vaccination. This sample's time point: after dendritic cell vaccination, including at tumor progression/relapse. Some clones are missing from TCRdb's copy, which holds only in-frame ones; the method was immunoSEQ multiplex PCR. Here the sample spans about 94,000 clones, 65% to 85% being singletons. Material: blood, obtained after dendritic cell vaccination. These TCRs come from a human donor with glioblastoma.

This clone was seen once. The chain recombines TRBV19 with TRBJ2-7; 7 bases align to TRBD2. There are 15 residues in the CDR3. The germline V gene has CDR1 LNHDA and CDR2 SQIVND (reference sequence). After removal of 3 bases from V and 1 base from J, the junction contained 6 bases not matched to a gene. The CDR3 sequence is CASSMRGWASYEQYF. For the CDR3, the DNA is TGTGCCAGTAGTATGCGGGGGTGGGCTTCCTACGAGCAGTACTTC.

V gene TRBV5-1 combines with J gene TRBJ2-3, with 9 bases that match TRBD2. Germline CDR1 SGHRS, CDR2 YFSETQ. The ends lost 3 bases at V and 5 bases at J; junction bases unmatched: 7. CDR3 length: 15 amino acids. The CDR3 DNA reads as TGCGCCAGCAGCTGGGGCGGGGGGGCTAGAGATACGCAGTATTTT. Amino acid sequence: CASSWGGGARDTQYF.

V gene TRBV5-1 combines with J gene TRBJ2-5; 14 bases fit TRBD2. V dropped 4 bases and J dropped 1; count of bases not matched to a gene: 6. The CDR3 totals 17 residues. Germline assignment: CDR1 SGHRS and CDR2 YFSETQ. The CDR3 reads CASSAGLAGAFQETQYF. The CDR3 DNA reads as TGCGCCAGCAGCGCGGGACTAGCGGGGGCCTTCCAAGAGACCCAGTACTTC.

The J gene is TRBJ1-1, the V gene TRBV28; D is uncertain. Per germline, CDR1 MDHEN and CDR2 SYDVKM. Trimming pared 1 base from V and 11 bases from J, leaving 14 bases between. CDR3 length: 13 amino acids. CDR3 sequence: CASSLFSPLEAFF. CDR3 bases: TGTGCCAGCAGTTTATTTTCCCCGTTGGAGGCTTTCTTT. Drawing the rest from reference TRBV28 and TRBJ1-1, the complete variable domain is DVKVTQSSRYLVKRTGEKVFLECVQDMDHENMFWYRQDPGLGLRLIYFSYDVKMKEKGDIPEGYSVSREKKERFSLILESASTNQTSMYLCASSLFSPLEAFFGQGTRLTVV.

The rearrangement uses TRBV30 and TRBJ2-7, with D perhaps TRBD2 (7 bases). Looked up from germline, CDR1 is GTSNPN and CDR2 is SVGIG (reference sequence). Trimming stripped 3 bases from V and 5 bases from J, with 14 bases between. The CDR3 has 13 residues. CDR3 amino acids: CAWRVTGGHEQYF. DNA for the CDR3: TGTGCCTGGAGGGTTACGGGGGGCCACGAGCAGTACTTC.

V usage is TRBV6-5 and J usage is TRBJ2-2, with D perhaps matching TRBD1 (6 bases). The germline gives CDR1 MNHEY, CDR2 SVGAGI. The length of the CDR3 is 15 residues. Trimming removed 7 bases at V and 4 bases at J, with 16 bases between. The CDR3 region has the DNA TGTGCCAGCAAGGGTCGAGGGGGAAGCACCGGGGAGCTGTTTTTT. Residues: CASKGRGGSTGELFF.

The chain is built from TRBV2 and TRBJ2-1, with 9 bases aligning to TRBD2. The V and J ends lost 8 bases and 2 bases, in that order; junction bases with no gene match: 7. There are 15 residues in the CDR3. Germline assignment: CDR1 SNHLY and CDR2 FYNNEI. The CDR3 DNA reads TGTGCCAGCGGAGGAGCGGGAGGAACCTACAATGAGCAGTTCTTC. Residues: CASGGAGGTYNEQFF.

The chain employs TRBV5-1 and TRBJ2-7; weak D call: TRBD1 (5 bases). The CDR3 is 15 amino acids. Germline V gene lookup returns CDR1 SGHRS and CDR2 YFSETQ. V lost 0 bases to trimming and J lost 4 bases, with 14 bases between them. The CDR3 protein is CASSLVSGFEYEQYF. The CDR3 DNA reads as TGCGCCAGCAGCTTGGTATCAGGGTTCGAGTACGAGCAGTACTTC.

The rearrangement joins TRBV6-5 to TRBJ1-5; 7 bases match TRBD1. Trimming removed 6 bases from V and 6 bases from J; junction bases left unmatched: 8. This CDR3 spans 14 amino acids. From germline, CDR1 is MNHEY and CDR2 SVGAGI. CDR3 DNA sequence: TGTGCCAGCAGCCCTACAGGGGCAGGTCAGCCCCAGCATTTT. This sequence encodes CASSPTGAGQPQHF.

The rearrangement uses TRBV21-1 and TRBJ2-1; the table assigns TRBD1, which was not confirmed against the DNA. TRBV21-1 is noted as a pseudogene. CDR3 length equals 15 residues. The CDR3 bases are TGTGCCAGGGGACAGGGGCATCCCAGAGATAATGAGCAGTTCTTC. Residues: CARGQGHPRDNEQFF.

The DNA of the CDR3 is TGTGCCAGCAGACCAGGACAGCGAACCCCTGACACAGATACGCAGTATTTT. Protein sequence: CASRPGQRTPDTDTQYF. This chain connects TRBV13 to TRBJ2-3; maybe TRBD1 (6 bases). This CDR3 spans 17 amino acids. Trimming shortened V by 6 bases and J by 2 bases, and 21 bases separated the two germline ends. Germline CDR1 PRHDT, CDR2 FYEKMQ (reference sequence).

The chain carries TRBV11-2 and TRBJ1-2; D is uncertain. In germline, CDR1 is SGHAT, CDR2 FQNNGV. The CDR3 covers 12 residues. V was pared by 1 base and J by 4 bases, with 4 bases between. The CDR3 DNA follows: TGTGCCAGCAGCTTAGGGGCCTATGGCTACACCTTC. Translating gives CASSLGAYGYTF.

The chain carries TRBV6-6 and TRBJ1-2, with TRBD1 identical over 7 bases. Losses at the gene ends were 5 bases for V and 7 bases for J; bases not matched to a gene: 4. The CDR3 spans 12 residues. Germline values: CDR1 MNHNY, CDR2 SVGAGI (reference sequence). The CDR3 is CASSKDRAGYTF. DNA for the CDR3: TGTGCCAGCAGTAAAGACAGGGCTGGCTACACCTTC.